The entry that follows covers one TCR beta chain sequence. Its antigen is currently unknown. The sample comes from a study of shared clonotypes between healthy human individuals. Broader study findings: Shared clonotypes: about 5% naive CD4, around 3.7% naive CD8, 2% to 2.5% memory CD4, more than 0.3% memory CD8. With few donors, the genetic and exposure-history diversity represented was limited.

Per sorted-subset replicate PCR, input was around 200 ng DNA, representing about 30,000 T cell genomes. The assay was immunoSEQ multiplex PCR, and TCRdb's table has in-frame clones only and misses some. The repertoire includes fewer than 1.4 million clones, around 78% of them detected once, and 0.5% to 0.65% sits in the top ten. The V segment lost 5 bases and the J segment 6 bases; nucleotides outside the gene matches: 12. From germline, CDR1 is LNHNV and CDR2 YYDKDF (reference sequence). The CDR3 has 15 residues. A CD45RA+ naive subset and a CD45RA-negative memory subset were split from CD4+ cells. This TCR derives from a man younger than 30 in good health. Some clones in this sample may be carry-over from other donors' samples. Sample: memory CD4+ T cells from PBMCs. Documented subset: CD45RA-negative fraction. V gene TRBV15 combines with J gene TRBJ2-7, with 8 bases fitting TRBD2. The CDR3 here is CATSREAGVRSEQYF. The CDR3, as DNA: TGTGCCACCAGCCGGGAAGCGGGGGTCCGGTCCGAGCAGTACTTC.